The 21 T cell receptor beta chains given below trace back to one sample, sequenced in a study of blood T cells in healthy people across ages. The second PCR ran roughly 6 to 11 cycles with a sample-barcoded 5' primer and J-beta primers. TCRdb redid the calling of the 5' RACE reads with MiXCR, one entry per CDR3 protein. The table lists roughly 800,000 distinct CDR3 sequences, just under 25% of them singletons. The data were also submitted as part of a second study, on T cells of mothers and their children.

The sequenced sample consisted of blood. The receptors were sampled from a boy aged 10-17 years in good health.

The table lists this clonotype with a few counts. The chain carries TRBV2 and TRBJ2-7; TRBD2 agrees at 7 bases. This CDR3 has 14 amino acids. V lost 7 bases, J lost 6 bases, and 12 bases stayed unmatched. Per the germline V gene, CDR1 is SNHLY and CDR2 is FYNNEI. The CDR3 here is CASIYDLAEAEQYF. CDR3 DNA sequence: TGTGCCAGCATATACGATCTAGCGGAGGCCGAGCAGTACTTC.

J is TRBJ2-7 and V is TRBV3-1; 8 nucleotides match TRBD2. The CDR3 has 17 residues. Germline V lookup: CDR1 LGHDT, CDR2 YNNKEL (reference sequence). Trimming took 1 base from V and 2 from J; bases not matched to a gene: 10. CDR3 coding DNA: TGTGCCAGCAGCCAAGGTAGGGGTCTGCGGGAGGCCTACGAGCAGTACTTC. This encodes CASSQGRGLREAYEQYF.

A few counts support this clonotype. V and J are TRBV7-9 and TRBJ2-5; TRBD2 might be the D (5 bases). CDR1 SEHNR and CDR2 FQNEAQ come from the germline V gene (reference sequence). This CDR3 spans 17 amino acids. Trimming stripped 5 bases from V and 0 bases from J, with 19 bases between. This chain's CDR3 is CASSPRYGLTNQETQYF. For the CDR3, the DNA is TGTGCCAGCAGCCCCCGATATGGACTGACAAACCAAGAGACCCAGTACTTC.

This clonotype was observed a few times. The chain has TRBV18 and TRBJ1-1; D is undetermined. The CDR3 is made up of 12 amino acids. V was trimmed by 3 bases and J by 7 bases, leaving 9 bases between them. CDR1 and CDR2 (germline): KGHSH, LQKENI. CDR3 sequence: CASSPAGIEAFF. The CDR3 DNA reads TGTGCCAGCTCACCGGCGGGAATTGAAGCTTTCTTT.

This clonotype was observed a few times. DNA for the CDR3: TGTGCCAGCAGCTACGAGGGGGCGGGGAATGAGCAGTTCTTC. Encoded protein: CASSYEGAGNEQFF. The V gene is TRBV27, the J gene TRBJ2-1; maybe TRBD1 (7 bases). There are 14 residues in the CDR3. Germline values: CDR1 MNHEY, CDR2 SMNVEV (reference sequence). V was pared by 6 bases and J by 7 bases, with 16 bases between.

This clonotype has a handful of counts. CDR3 region: CASSSSQGGKGYTF. CDR3 DNA sequence: TGTGCCAGCAGTTCCTCACAGGGGGGTAAAGGCTACACCTTC. V usage is TRBV27 and J usage is TRBJ1-2, with 8 bases matching TRBD1. The germline CDR1 and CDR2 sequences are MNHEY and SMNVEV (reference sequence). Trimming took 4 bases from V and 8 from J; bases not matched to a gene: 9. This CDR3 is 14 amino acids long.

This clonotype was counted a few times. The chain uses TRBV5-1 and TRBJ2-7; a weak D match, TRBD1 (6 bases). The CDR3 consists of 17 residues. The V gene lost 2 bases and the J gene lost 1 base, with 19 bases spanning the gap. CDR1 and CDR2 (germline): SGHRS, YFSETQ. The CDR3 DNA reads TGCGCCAGCAGCTTATCGGTCTTGGGGGCTGAATCCTACGAGCAGTACTTC. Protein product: CASSLSVLGAESYEQYF.

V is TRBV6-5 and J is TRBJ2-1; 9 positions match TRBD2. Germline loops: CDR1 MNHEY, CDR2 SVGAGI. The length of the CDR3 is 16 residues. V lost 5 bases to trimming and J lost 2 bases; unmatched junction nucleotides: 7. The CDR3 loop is CASSNPTSGAYNEQFF. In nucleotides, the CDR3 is TGTGCCAGCAGTAACCCGACTAGCGGAGCCTACAATGAGCAGTTCTTC.

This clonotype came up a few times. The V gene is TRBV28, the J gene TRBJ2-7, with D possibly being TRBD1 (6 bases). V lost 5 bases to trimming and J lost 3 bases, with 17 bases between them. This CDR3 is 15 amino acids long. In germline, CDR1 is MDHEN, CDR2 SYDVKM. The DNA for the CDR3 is TGTGCCAGCAGTCTCAGTTCTGACAGGTACTACGAGCAGTACTTC. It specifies CASSLSSDRYYEQYF.

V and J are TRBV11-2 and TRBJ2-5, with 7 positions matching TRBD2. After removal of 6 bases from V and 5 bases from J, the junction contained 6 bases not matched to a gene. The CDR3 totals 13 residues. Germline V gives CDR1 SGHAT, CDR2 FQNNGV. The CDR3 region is CASRETSRETQYF. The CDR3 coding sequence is TGTGCCAGCAGGGAGACTAGCCGGGAGACCCAGTACTTC.

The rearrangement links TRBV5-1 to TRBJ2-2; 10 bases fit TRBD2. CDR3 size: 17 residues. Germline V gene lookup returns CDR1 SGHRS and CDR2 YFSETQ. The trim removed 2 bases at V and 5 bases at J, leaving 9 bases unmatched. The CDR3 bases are TGCGCCAGCAGCTTATCACCTAGCGGGAGAGCGACCGGGGAGCTGTTTTTT. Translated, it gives CASSLSPSGRATGELFF.

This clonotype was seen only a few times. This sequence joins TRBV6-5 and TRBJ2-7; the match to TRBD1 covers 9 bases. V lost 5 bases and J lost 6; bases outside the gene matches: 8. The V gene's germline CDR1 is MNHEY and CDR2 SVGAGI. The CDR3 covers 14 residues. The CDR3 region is CASSDGDRVSEQYF. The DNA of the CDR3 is TGTGCCAGCAGTGACGGGGACAGGGTTTCCGAGCAGTACTTC.

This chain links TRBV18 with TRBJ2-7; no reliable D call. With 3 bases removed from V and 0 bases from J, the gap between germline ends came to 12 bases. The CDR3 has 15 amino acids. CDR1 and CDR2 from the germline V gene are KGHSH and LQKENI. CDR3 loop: CASSPQQSVSYEQYF. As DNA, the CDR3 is TGTGCCAGCTCACCGCAACAAAGCGTCTCCTACGAGCAGTACTTC.

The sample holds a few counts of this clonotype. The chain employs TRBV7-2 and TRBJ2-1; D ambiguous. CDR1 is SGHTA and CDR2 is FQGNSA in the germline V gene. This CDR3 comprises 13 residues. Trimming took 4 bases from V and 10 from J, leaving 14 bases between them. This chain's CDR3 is CASSSYRAREQFF. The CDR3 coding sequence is TGTGCCAGCAGCTCCTATAGGGCGCGGGAGCAGTTCTTC.

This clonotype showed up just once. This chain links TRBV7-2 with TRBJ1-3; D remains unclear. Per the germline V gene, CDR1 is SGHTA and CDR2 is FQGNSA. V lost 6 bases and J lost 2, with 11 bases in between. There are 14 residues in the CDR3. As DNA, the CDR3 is TGTGCCAGCAGGCCAGATTCCGCTGGAAACACCATATATTTT. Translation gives CASRPDSAGNTIYF. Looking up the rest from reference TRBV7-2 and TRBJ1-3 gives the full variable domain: GAGVSQSPSNKVTEKGKDVELRCDPISGHTALYWYRQSLGQGLEFLIYFQGNSAPDKSGLPSDRFSAERTGGSVSTLTIQRTQQEDSAVYLCASRPDSAGNTIYFGEGSWLTVV.

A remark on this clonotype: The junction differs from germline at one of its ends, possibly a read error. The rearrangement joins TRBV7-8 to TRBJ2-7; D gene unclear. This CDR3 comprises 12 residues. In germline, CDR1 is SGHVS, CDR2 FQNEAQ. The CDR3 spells CASSIPDYEQYF. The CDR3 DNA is TGCGCCAGCAGCATTCCTGACTACGAGCAGTACTTC.

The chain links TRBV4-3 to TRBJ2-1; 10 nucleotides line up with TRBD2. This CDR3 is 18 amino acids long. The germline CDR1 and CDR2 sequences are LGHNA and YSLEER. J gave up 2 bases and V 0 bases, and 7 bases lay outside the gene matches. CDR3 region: CASSQDRTSGTPYNEQFF. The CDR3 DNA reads TGCGCCAGCAGCCAAGATCGGACTAGCGGAACTCCCTACAATGAGCAGTTCTTC.

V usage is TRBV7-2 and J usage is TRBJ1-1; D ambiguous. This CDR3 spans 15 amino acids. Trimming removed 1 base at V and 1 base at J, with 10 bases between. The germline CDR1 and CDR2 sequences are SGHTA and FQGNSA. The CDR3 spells CASSLGVGPNTEAFF. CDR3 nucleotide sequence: TGTGCCAGCAGCTTAGGAGTAGGGCCGAACACTGAAGCTTTCTTT. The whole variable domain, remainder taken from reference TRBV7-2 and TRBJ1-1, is GAGVSQSPSNKVTEKGKDVELRCDPISGHTALYWYRQSLGQGLEFLIYFQGNSAPDKSGLPSDRFSAERTGGSVSTLTIQRTQQEDSAVYLCASSLGVGPNTEAFFGQGTRLTVV.

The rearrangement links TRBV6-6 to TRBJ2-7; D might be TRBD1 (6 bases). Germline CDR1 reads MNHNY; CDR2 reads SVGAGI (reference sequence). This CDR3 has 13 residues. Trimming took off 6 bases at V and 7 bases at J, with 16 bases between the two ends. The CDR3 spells CASSWTSQGEQYF. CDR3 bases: TGTGCCAGCAGCTGGACATCCCAGGGGGAGCAGTACTTC.

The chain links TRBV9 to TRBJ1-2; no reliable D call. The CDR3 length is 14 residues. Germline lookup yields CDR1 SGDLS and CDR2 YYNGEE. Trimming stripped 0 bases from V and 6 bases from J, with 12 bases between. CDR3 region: CASSVDGYSDGYTF. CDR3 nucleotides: TGTGCCAGCAGCGTAGACGGCTACTCGGATGGCTACACCTTC.

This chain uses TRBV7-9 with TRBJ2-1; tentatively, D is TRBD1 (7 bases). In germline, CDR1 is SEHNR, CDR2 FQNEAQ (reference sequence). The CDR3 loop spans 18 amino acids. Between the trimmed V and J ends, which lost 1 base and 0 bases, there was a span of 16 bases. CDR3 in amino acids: CASSLGGGGLSSYNEQFF. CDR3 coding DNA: TGTGCCAGCAGCTTAGGAGGAGGGGGCCTTAGCTCCTACAATGAGCAGTTCTTC.